Here is one TCR beta chain with its context. Its antigen is undetermined. The data derive from a study of blood T cells in healthy people across ages. Study findings and constraints: Among T cells, TCR beta diversity per million cells dropped roughly linearly as age rose.

Germline values: CDR1 MNHEY, CDR2 SVGAGI. This CDR3 comprises 15 residues. V was shortened by 0 bases and J by 7 bases, with 10 bases between the two germline ends. It was with a sample-barcoded 5' primer and a J-beta primer mix that a second PCR of roughly 6 to 11 cycles was run. The template-switch adaptor was a 5' adaptor with 12 random nucleotides. It tagged each cDNA molecule. TCRdb used MiXCR to reprocess the 5' RACE reads, holding one entry per CDR3 protein. The sample contains about 1.4 million distinct CDR3 sequences, 59% of which appear only once. Per-sample PBMC isolation yielded at least 6.5 million cells.

V and J are TRBV6-5 and TRBJ1-6, with D unclear. This receptor was obtained from a man between 18 and 29 years old in good health. Input material: blood. CDR3: CASSYSVVSNSPLHF. The CDR3 bases are TGTGCCAGCAGTTACTCGGTAGTCTCGAATTCACCCCTCCACTTT.